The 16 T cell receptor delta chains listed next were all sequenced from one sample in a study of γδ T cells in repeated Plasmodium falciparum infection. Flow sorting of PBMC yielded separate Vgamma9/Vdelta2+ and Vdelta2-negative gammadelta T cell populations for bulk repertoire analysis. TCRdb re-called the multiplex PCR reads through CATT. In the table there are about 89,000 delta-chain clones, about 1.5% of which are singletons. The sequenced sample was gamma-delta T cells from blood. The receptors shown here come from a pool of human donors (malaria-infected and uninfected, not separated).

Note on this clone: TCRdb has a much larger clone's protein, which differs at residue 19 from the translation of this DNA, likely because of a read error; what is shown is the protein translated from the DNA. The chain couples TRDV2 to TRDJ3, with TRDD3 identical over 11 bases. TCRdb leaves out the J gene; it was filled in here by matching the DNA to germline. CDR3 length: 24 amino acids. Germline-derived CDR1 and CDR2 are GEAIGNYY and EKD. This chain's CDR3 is CACDTRELLGDNAFRSWDARQMFF. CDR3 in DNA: TGTGCCTGTGACACACGGGAATTACTGGGGGATAATGCTTTCAGATCCTGGGACGCCCGACAGATGTTTTTC.

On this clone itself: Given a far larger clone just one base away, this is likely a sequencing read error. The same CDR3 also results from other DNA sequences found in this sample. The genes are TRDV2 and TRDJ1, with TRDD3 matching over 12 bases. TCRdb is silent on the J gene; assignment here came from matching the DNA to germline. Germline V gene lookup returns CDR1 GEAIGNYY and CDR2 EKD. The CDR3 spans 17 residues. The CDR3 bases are TGTGCCTGTGACACCATCGTACTGGGGGATACTGCCGACAAACTCATCTTT. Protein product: CACDTIVLGDTADKLIF.

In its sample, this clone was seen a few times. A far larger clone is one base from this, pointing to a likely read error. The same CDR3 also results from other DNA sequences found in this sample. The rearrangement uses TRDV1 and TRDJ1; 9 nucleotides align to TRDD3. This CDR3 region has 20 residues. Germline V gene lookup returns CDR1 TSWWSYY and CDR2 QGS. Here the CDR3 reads CALGEIGTYWGTRYTDKLIF. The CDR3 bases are TGTGCCCTTGGGGAAATCGGGACATACTGGGGGACAAGGTACACCGATAAACTCATCTTT.

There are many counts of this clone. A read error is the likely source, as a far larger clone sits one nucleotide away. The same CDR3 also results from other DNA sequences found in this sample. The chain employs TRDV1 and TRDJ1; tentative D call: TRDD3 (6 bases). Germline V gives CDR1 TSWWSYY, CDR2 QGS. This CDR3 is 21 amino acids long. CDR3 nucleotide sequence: TGTGCTCTTGGGGAACTAAAACTCCTCCGGGCTTGGGGATTTAGGACCGACAAACTCATCTTT. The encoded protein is CALGELKLLRAWGFRTDKLIF.

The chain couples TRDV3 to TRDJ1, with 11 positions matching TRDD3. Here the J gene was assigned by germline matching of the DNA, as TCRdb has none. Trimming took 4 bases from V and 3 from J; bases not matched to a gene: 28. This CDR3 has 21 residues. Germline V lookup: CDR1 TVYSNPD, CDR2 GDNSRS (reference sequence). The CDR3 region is CASTTSYDKSGGYWGSDKLIF. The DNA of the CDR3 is TGTGCCTCGACCACTTCCTACGATAAATCTGGGGGATACTGGGGGTCCGATAAACTCATCTTT.

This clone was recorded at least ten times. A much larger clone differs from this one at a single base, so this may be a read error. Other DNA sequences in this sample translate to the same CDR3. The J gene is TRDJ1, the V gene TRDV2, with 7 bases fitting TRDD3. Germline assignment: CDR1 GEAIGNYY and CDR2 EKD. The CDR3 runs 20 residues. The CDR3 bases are TGTGCCTGTGCGTCTCGGTGGACACCTCTGGGGATAGGACCGACCGATAAGCTCATCTTT. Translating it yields CACASRWTPLGIGPTDKLIF.

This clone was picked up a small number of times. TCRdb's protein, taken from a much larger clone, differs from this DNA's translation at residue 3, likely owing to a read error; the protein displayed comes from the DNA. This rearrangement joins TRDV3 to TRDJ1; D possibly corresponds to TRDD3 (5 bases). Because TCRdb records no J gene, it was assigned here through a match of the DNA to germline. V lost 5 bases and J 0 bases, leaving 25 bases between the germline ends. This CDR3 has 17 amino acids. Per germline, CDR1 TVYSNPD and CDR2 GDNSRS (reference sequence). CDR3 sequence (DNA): TGTGCCCTTACATATCTCCCCTGGGAGATGTACACCGATAAACTCATCTTT. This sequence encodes CALTYLPWEMYTDKLIF.

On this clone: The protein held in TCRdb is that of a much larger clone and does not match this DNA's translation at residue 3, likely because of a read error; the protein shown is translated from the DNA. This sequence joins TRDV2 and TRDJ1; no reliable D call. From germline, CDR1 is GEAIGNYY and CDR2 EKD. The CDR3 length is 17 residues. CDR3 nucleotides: TGTGCCGGTGACACCGTCGATAAAGGTACACACACCGATAAACTCATCTTT. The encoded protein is CAGDTVDKGTHTDKLIF.

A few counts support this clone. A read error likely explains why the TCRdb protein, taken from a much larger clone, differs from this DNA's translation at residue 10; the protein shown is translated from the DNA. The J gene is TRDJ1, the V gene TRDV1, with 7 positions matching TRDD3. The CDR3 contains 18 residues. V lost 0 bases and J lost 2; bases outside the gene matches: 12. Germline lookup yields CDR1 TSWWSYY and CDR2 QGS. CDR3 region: CALGELSVMWDTTDKLIF. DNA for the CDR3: TGTGCTCTTGGGGAACTTTCAGTCATGTGGGATACAACCGATAAACTCATCTTT.

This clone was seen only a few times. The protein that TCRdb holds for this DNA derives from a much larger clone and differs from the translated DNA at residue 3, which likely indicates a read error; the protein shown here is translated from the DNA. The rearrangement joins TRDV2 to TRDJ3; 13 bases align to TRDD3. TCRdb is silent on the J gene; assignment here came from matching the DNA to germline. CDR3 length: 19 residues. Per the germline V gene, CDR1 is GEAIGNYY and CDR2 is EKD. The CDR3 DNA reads TGTGCCCGTGACCCATTACTGGGGGATACGCGCCGGGACACCCGACAGATGTTTTTC. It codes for CARDPLLGDTRRDTRQMFF.

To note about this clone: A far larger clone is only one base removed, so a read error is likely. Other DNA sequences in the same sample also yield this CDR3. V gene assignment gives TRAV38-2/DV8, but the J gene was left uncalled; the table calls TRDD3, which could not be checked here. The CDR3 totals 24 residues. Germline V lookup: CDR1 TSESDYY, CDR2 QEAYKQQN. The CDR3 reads CAYRSPVGLPITGGRSVYTDKLIF. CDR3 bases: TGTGCTTATAGGAGCCCAGTAGGCCTTCCTATTACTGGGGGACGTTCTGTTTACACCGATAAACTCATCTTC.

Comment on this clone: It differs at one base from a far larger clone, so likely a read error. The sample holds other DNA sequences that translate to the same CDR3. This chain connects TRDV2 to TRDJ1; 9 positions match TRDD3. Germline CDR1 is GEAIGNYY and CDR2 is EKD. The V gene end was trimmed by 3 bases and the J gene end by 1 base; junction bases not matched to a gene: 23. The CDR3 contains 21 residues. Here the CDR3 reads CACDSVGDFGDTRPRTDKLIF. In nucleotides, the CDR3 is TGTGCCTGTGACTCCGTGGGTGATTTCGGGGATACGCGGCCCCGCACCGATAAACTCATCTTT.

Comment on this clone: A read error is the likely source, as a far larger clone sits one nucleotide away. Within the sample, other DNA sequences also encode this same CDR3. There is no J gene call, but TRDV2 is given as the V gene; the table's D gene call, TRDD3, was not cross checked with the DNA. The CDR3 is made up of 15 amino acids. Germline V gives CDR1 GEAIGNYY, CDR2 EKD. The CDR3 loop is CACEGLEGDTDKLIF. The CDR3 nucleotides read TGTGCCTGTGAAGGTTTAGAAGGGGACACCGATAAGCTCATCTTT.

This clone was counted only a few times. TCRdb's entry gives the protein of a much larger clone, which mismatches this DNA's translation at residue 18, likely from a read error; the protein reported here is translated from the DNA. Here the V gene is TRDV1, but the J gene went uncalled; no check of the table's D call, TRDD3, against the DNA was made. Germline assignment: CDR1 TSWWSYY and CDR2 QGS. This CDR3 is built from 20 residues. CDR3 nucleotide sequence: TGTGCTCTTGGGGTATCCTTCCTACCGTACTGGGGGGAGTACACCGATAAATTCATCTTT. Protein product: CALGVSFLPYWGEYTDKFIF.

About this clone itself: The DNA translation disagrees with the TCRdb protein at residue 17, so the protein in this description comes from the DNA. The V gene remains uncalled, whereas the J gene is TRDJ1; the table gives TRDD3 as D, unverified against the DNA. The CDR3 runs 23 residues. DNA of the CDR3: TGTGCTCTTGGGGAAATGTCCACTTTGGTCTGGGGGATACTGGGAGCCCCCGCCGATAAACTCATCTTT. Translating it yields CALGEMSTLVWGILGAPADKLIF.

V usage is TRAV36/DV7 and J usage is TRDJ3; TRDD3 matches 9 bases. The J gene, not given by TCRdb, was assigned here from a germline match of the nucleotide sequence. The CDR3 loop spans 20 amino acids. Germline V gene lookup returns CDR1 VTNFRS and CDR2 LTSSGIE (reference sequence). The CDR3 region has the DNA TGTTCCGCCCTAGATCTCTCGCACTGGGGGAACTCCTGGGACACCCGACAGATGTTTTTC. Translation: CSALDLSHWGNSWDTRQMFF. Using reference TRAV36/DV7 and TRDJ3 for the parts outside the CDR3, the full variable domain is EDKVVQSPLSLVVHEGDTVTLNCSYEVTNFRSLLWYKQEKKAPTFLFMLTSSGIEKKSGRLSSILDKKELSSILNITATQTGDSAIYLCSALDLSHWGNSWDTRQMFFGTGIKLFVEP.